Listed here is a single TCR beta chain. Its antigen is unknown. Each cell subset's genomic DNA was divided evenly among several immunoSEQ plates. TCRdb keeps only in-frame clones here, not all; method: immunoSEQ multiplex PCR. Of about 680,000 clones in the sample, around 92% were seen once. The data belong to a study of shared clonotypes between healthy human individuals. Naive CD8 cells lacked CD45RO and underwent positive selection for CCR7, leaving out terminally differentiated effector memory CD45RA+ cells. General study findings and limits: It was the few donors that limited the genetic and exposure-history diversity represented.

V lost 5 bases and J 4 bases, leaving 15 bases between the germline ends. The V gene's germline CDR1 is MDHEN and CDR2 SYDVKM. The CDR3 sequence is 15 residues long. This chain links TRBV28 with TRBJ2-1; weak D call: TRBD1 (5 bases). Sequencing was performed on naive CD8+ T cells sorted from blood. The TCR was taken from a man younger than 40 in good health. The CDR3 DNA reads TGTGCCAGCAGTAGGTTCGATGGGGCGTACAATGAGCAGTTCTTC. Translated, it gives CASSRFDGAYNEQFF.